These 28 T cell receptor beta chains originate from one sample sequenced in a study of T-cell memory formation after mild COVID-19. TCRdb analysed the 5' RACE reads with MiXCR anew, one entry per CDR3 protein. The data show 150,000 or so distinct CDR3 sequences, less than 40% seen once. The specimen sequenced was PBMCs or a T cell subset sorted from them (not recorded which). The source of these receptors is an adult woman who had mild COVID-19 (a few samples of this study predate the infection). Cell type and time point are not known.

This clonotype was observed a handful of times. This rearrangement joins TRBV5-1 to TRBJ1-4; D gene ambiguous. Trimming left V 1 base short and J 2 bases short, with 3 bases between. Per the germline V gene, CDR1 is SGHRS and CDR2 is YFSETQ. This CDR3 region has 13 residues. DNA for the CDR3: TGCGCCAGCAGCTTGTGGACTAATGAAAAACTGTTTTTT. It encodes CASSLWTNEKLFF.

This clonotype was seen a few times. The chain uses TRBV5-1 and TRBJ2-7; 7 bases map to TRBD1. J was trimmed by 5 bases and V by 1 base; bases with no gene match: 3. The CDR3 sequence is 13 residues long. Germline V CDR1 and CDR2: SGHRS, YFSETQ. The CDR3 nucleotides are TGCGCCAGCAGCTTGACAGGGGAAAACGAGCAGTACTTC. Its translation is CASSLTGENEQYF.

The chain couples TRBV4-1 to TRBJ1-2, with D unresolved. Germline values: CDR1 MGHRA, CDR2 YSYEKL. The germline V and J ends were trimmed by 1 base and 7 bases, with 10 bases remaining between them. This CDR3 has 13 residues. This CDR3 is CASSQVLSSGYTF. The CDR3 DNA reads TGCGCCAGCAGCCAAGTGCTCAGTTCTGGCTACACCTTC.

This clonotype was found a few times. The J gene is TRBJ2-1, the V gene TRBV4-3; maybe TRBD2 (7 bases). The length of the CDR3 is 14 residues. V dropped 2 bases and J dropped 6 bases, with 11 bases sitting between them. Per the germline V gene, CDR1 is LGHNA and CDR2 is YSLEER. The CDR3 loop is CASSQTGRVNEQFF. Here the CDR3 DNA reads TGCGCCAGCAGCCAAACAGGGAGGGTCAATGAGCAGTTCTTC.

The rearrangement links TRBV7-9 to TRBJ2-2; D unclear. The germline gives CDR1 SEHNR, CDR2 FQNEAQ (reference sequence). V dropped 5 bases and J dropped 5 bases, with 9 bases sitting between them. The CDR3 contains 13 residues. The CDR3 region is CASSSSRTGELFF. CDR3 DNA sequence: TGTGCCAGCAGCAGCTCTCGGACCGGGGAGCTGTTTTTT.

This clonotype has only a few counts. The J gene is TRBJ2-5, the V gene TRBV4-1, with a possible D match to TRBD1 (5 bases). The germline V gene has CDR1 MGHRA and CDR2 YSYEKL. The V gene lost 7 bases and the J gene lost 7 bases, with 19 bases spanning the gap. This CDR3 contains 14 residues. The CDR3: CASKEEAGIGTQYF. CDR3 bases: TGCGCCAGCAAGGAAGAGGCAGGGATAGGGACCCAGTACTTC.

This clonotype was picked up a small number of times. This chain joins TRBV29-1 and TRBJ2-7, with D perhaps given as TRBD1 or TRBD2 (8 bases each). Between the trimmed V and J ends, which lost 6 bases and 1 base, there was a span of 19 bases. The CDR3 totals 15 residues. Germline values: CDR1 SQVTM, CDR2 ANQGSEA. This CDR3 reads CSVVGGDRTSYEQYF. CDR3 nucleotides: TGCAGCGTGGTCGGGGGGGACAGGACGTCCTACGAGCAGTACTTC.

The CDR3 loop is CASSLERRGGTEAFF. The CDR3 DNA reads as TGTGCCAGCAGCTTAGAGCGGAGAGGCGGCACTGAAGCTTTCTTT. The chain combines TRBV7-2 with TRBJ1-1; D call uncertain. This CDR3 has 15 residues. Germline CDR1 SGHTA, CDR2 FQGNSA. The germline V and J ends were trimmed by 1 base and 4 bases, with 13 bases remaining between them.

V usage is TRBV7-2 and J usage is TRBJ2-6; D ambiguous. V was trimmed by 5 bases and J by 0 bases, leaving 11 bases between them. Germline CDR1 is SGHTA and CDR2 is FQGNSA. There are 16 residues in the CDR3. In DNA, the CDR3 is TGTGCCAGCAGCCCTTTGTGGAGCTCTGGGGCCAACGTCCTGACTTTC. As protein: CASSPLWSSGANVLTF.

The chain has TRBV29-1 and TRBJ1-2, with a weak D call TRBD1 (5 bases). Per the germline V gene, CDR1 is SQVTM and CDR2 is ANQGSEA. The V gene lost 7 bases and the J gene lost 5 bases, with 17 bases spanning the gap. The CDR3 runs 13 residues. CDR3 coding DNA: TGCAGCGGGCTTGGGGGGACTATTTATGGCTACACCTTC. Amino acid sequence: CSGLGGTIYGYTF.

This clonotype was found a few times. V usage is TRBV24-1 and J usage is TRBJ1-5; D uncertain. The CDR3 sequence is 14 residues long. Germline V gives CDR1 KGHDR, CDR2 SFDVKD. V lost 4 bases to trimming and J lost 3 bases, with 9 bases between them. This chain's CDR3 is CATSETPNNQPQHF. For the CDR3, the DNA is TGTGCCACCAGTGAAACACCCAACAATCAGCCCCAGCATTTT.

The genes are TRBV6-2 or TRBV6-3 and TRBJ2-1; D not certain. The V end was cut by 6 bases, the J end by 7 bases, with 10 bases between. CDR1 and CDR2 (germline): MNHEY, SVGEGT. The CDR3 extends over 12 amino acids. For the CDR3, the DNA is TGTGCCAGCAGCCCGTACGGAAATGAGCAGTTCTTC. It codes for CASSPYGNEQFF.

There are a few counts of this clonotype. V gene TRBV30 combines with J gene TRBJ1-1; perhaps TRBD1 as D (6 bases). From germline, CDR1 is GTSNPN and CDR2 SVGIG (reference sequence). Trimming cost V 2 bases and J 3 bases, with 16 bases left between them. The CDR3 loop spans 15 amino acids. The CDR3 nucleotides are TGTGCCTGGAGTAGATGGAACAGGGCGGACACTGAAGCTTTCTTT. Its protein is CAWSRWNRADTEAFF.

V gene TRBV20-1 combines with J gene TRBJ1-1; possible D gene TRBD1, 6 bases. Germline-derived CDR1 and CDR2 are DFQATT and SNEGSKA (reference sequence). The CDR3 has 15 residues. V dropped 0 bases and J dropped 0 bases, with 11 bases sitting between them. The CDR3 DNA sequence: TGCAGTGCTAGAGAAGATAGGACAGTGAACACTGAAGCTTTCTTT. Amino acids: CSAREDRTVNTEAFF.

This clonotype has only a few counts. This rearrangement joins TRBV12-3 or TRBV12-4 to TRBJ2-1; TRBD2 matches at 9 bases. The CDR3 has 15 residues. Trimming at V came to 1 base and at J to 8 bases, leaving 6 bases not matched to a gene. The CDR3 region has the DNA TGTGCCAGCAGTTTAGACGGCGGGGGGGCCCATGAGCAGTTCTTC. This translates into CASSLDGGGAHEQFF.

In its sample, this clonotype was seen a few times. The chain carries TRBV23-1 and TRBJ1-2; 8 bases line up with TRBD1. TRBV23-1 carries the ORF label, with uncertain function. The CDR3 spans 14 residues. Unmatched junction bases numbered 9, after V lost 7 bases and J lost 5 bases. The DNA of the CDR3 is TGCGCCAGCACCCAGGACAGGGCGCGGTATGGCTACACCTTC. Its protein product is CASTQDRARYGYTF.

The sample holds a few counts of this clonotype. The gene calls are TRBV5-1 and TRBJ2-3, with 10 bases identical to TRBD1. With 0 bases clipped from V and 5 bases from J, the junction kept 12 bases outside the gene matches. This CDR3 region has 18 residues. Germline-derived CDR1 and CDR2 are SGHRS and YFSETQ. CDR3 bases: TGCGCCAGCAGCTTGGACATGATGGGACAGGGGCTGGGAGATACGCAGTATTTT. Its protein is CASSLDMMGQGLGDTQYF.

The V gene is TRBV19, the J gene TRBJ2-3, with D tentatively TRBD1 or TRBD2 (6 bases each). Germline V gives CDR1 LNHDA, CDR2 SQIVND (reference sequence). V shed 5 bases and J shed 1 base, with 19 bases lying between them. CDR3 size: 17 residues. Here the CDR3 reads CASSAGGGGLRTDTQYF. The CDR3 nucleotides read TGTGCCAGTAGTGCAGGAGGGGGTGGACTCCGCACAGATACGCAGTATTTT.

In this sample, this clonotype turned up many times. The J gene is TRBJ2-4, the V gene TRBV7-8; the D is unclear. This CDR3 comprises 12 residues. In germline, CDR1 is SGHVS, CDR2 FQNEAQ. V gave up 5 bases and J gave up 7 bases, with 9 bases separating them. For the CDR3, the DNA is TGTGCCAGCAGCGAACCCCCCAACATTCAGTACTTC. As protein: CASSEPPNIQYF.

The V gene is TRBV24-1, the J gene TRBJ1-1; TRBD1 matches at 8 bases. V lost 4 bases to trimming and J lost 5 bases; unmatched junction nucleotides: 8. Germline loops: CDR1 KGHDR, CDR2 SFDVKD. The CDR3 loop spans 15 amino acids. CDR3 region: CATSDPGQGGTEAFF. CDR3 bases: TGTGCCACCAGTGACCCTGGACAGGGAGGAACTGAAGCTTTCTTT.

In its sample, this clonotype was seen a few times. The V gene is TRBV9, the J gene TRBJ1-3; D is unresolved. This CDR3 is built from 14 residues. CDR1 SGDLS and CDR2 YYNGEE come from the germline V gene. V lost 0 bases and J 4 bases, leaving 8 bases between the germline ends. CDR3 sequence: CASSVGGGGNTIYF. In nucleotides, the CDR3 is TGTGCCAGCAGCGTAGGGGGAGGAGGAAACACCATATATTTT. Variable domain in full (rest from reference TRBV9 and TRBJ1-3): DSGVTQTPKHLITATGQRVTLRCSPRSGDLSVYWYQQSLDQGLQFLIQYYNGEERAKGNILERFSAQQFPDLHSELNLSSLELGDSALYFCASSVGGGGNTIYFGEGSWLTVV.

The chain combines TRBV7-3 with TRBJ2-1; 11 bases match TRBD2. Germline CDR1 is SGHTA and CDR2 is FQGTGA. This CDR3 spans 15 amino acids. V lost 5 bases to trimming and J lost 3 bases; unmatched junction nucleotides: 3. CDR3 DNA sequence: TGTGCCAGCAGCGGACTAGCGGGTCGCTACAATGAGCAGTTCTTC. Its protein product is CASSGLAGRYNEQFF.

This sequence joins TRBV2 and TRBJ1-5; no clear D. Germline V lookup: CDR1 SNHLY, CDR2 FYNNEI. This CDR3 has 12 amino acids. V was cut by 1 base and J by 5 bases, with 3 bases left in between. The CDR3 spells CASSEEYQPQHF. The CDR3 DNA follows: TGTGCCAGCAGTGAAGAATATCAGCCCCAGCATTTT.

The sample holds a few counts of this clonotype. The chain uses TRBV5-1 and TRBJ2-1, with D maybe TRBD1 (5 bases). This CDR3 region has 13 residues. Germline V gene lookup returns CDR1 SGHRS and CDR2 YFSETQ. V dropped 3 bases and J dropped 12 bases, with 16 bases sitting between them. DNA of the CDR3: TGCGCCAGCAGCTCCAGGGATAACAATCGGCAGTTCTTC. Translating gives CASSSRDNNRQFF.

The chain recombines TRBV27 with TRBJ2-1, with D perhaps assigned TRBD1 or TRBD2 (5 bases each). The CDR3 is 13 amino acids. The ends were cut back, 2 bases at V and 9 bases at J, with 11 bases in the middle. Germline loops: CDR1 MNHEY, CDR2 SMNVEV (reference sequence). Here the CDR3 reads CASSLDFGGEQFF. As DNA, the CDR3 is TGTGCCAGCAGTTTAGATTTTGGGGGTGAGCAGTTCTTC.

CDR3 sequence reads: CASSFSGASYEQYF. In nucleotides, the CDR3 is TGCGCCAGCAGCTTTTCGGGGGCCTCCTACGAGCAGTACTTC. The chain carries TRBV5-1 and TRBJ2-7; D may match TRBD1 or TRBD2 (6 bases each). Trimming stripped 2 bases from V and 0 bases from J, with 9 bases between. The CDR3 consists of 14 residues. The germline V gene has CDR1 SGHRS and CDR2 YFSETQ. The entire variable domain, with the rest obtained from reference TRBV5-1 and TRBJ2-7, is as follows: KAGVTQTPRYLIKTRGQQVTLSCSPISGHRSVSWYQQTPGQGLQFLFEYFSETQRNKGNFPGRFSGRQFSNSRSEMNVSTLELGDSALYLCASSFSGASYEQYFGPGTRLTVT.

V gene TRBV14 combines with J gene TRBJ2-7; the D gene is possibly TRBD2 (6 bases). Germline CDR1 SGHDN, CDR2 FVKESK. Trimming stripped 1 base from V and 12 bases from J, with 16 bases between. The CDR3 runs 13 residues. CDR3 sequence: CASSQGGGSEAYF. Written as DNA, the CDR3 is TGTGCCAGCAGCCAAGGAGGAGGGAGCGAGGCGTACTTC.

V usage is TRBV29-1 and J usage is TRBJ2-1, with TRBD2 matching over 12 bases. Germline trimming cut 7 bases from V and 7 bases from J; bases unmatched to any gene: 5. Germline-derived CDR1 and CDR2 are SQVTM and ANQGSEA. The CDR3 spans 13 residues. In DNA, the CDR3 is TGCAGCGCCCGACTAGCGGGAGAGAATGAGCAGTTCTTC. Its translation is CSARLAGENEQFF.